This entry describes one TCR beta chain. This specimen belongs to a study of OX40 agonist ivuxolimab in advanced cancers. Produced via immunoSEQ multiplex PCR; TCRdb's table is partial and in-frame only. Altogether tens of thousands of clones are present, roughly 94% being singletons, with the ten largest covering about a fifth. The CDR3 totals 16 residues. Germline assignment: CDR1 SGHTA and CDR2 FQGTGA. Unmatched junction bases numbered 7, after V lost 1 base and J lost 4 bases. The chain couples TRBV7-3 to TRBJ2-3; 8 bases line up with TRBD2. The source was CD4+ or CD8+ T cells sorted from blood, collected in a trial of the OX40 agonist ivuxolimab. The source is an adult with an advanced solid tumor such as melanoma, head and neck, liver or kidney cancer. The CDR3, as DNA: TGTGCCAGCAGCTTAATCGGAACGGGAGGGCCAGATACGCAGTATTTT. Amino acid sequence: CASSLIGTGGPDTQYF.